This T cell receptor (beta chain) stems from a study of cytomegalovirus exposure and HLA in healthy donors. About the research overall: Findings of an earlier analysis included roughly 110 million unique TCR beta sequences from 190 million or so T cells.

This clone is a singleton in its sample. What it recognizes is unknown. Whole-study findings and limits: According to the study, roughly 180 TCR beta chains were cytomegalovirus-associated. Researchers reportedly found TCR beta sequences accurately predicted most subjects' HLA-A and HLA-B alleles. An Asian-associated ancestry cluster reportedly showed fewer N-insertions than the roughly 700-donor mean in a later analysis.

Primers: 60 Vbeta forward and 13 Jbeta reverse. The method was immunoSEQ multiplex PCR; TCRdb's version includes in-frame clones alone and lacks a portion of them. The sample consists of roughly 90,000 clones, 82% of them appearing once. V lost 7 bases and J 0 bases, leaving 9 bases between the germline ends. The CDR3 sequence is 13 residues long. Germline CDR1 SQVTM, CDR2 ANQGSEA. The sequence was collected from a man aged 25-45 years in good health and CMV-seropositive. The material sequenced was PBMCs. The chain recombines TRBV29-1 with TRBJ2-2; possibly TRBD1 for D (5 bases). Here the CDR3 DNA reads TGCAGCGGTAGGGGTCCGAACACCGGGGAGCTGTTTTTT. The encoded protein is CSGRGPNTGELFF.